Here is one T cell receptor beta chain with its context. The V and J ends lost 6 bases and 4 bases, in that order; junction bases with no gene match: 8. The CDR3 consists of 14 residues. The germline gives CDR1 PRHDT, CDR2 FYEKMQ (reference sequence). The sample is drawn from a study of blood T cell repertoires in COVID-19. Study-level background: From T cells, B-cell-depleted T cells, or PBMCs came the material, which was cDNA or gDNA.

Produced via immunoSEQ multiplex PCR; TCRdb's table is partial and in-frame only. This table has 200,000 to 250,000 clones, roughly 90% appearing once. The chain links TRBV13 to TRBJ1-2; 7 nucleotides line up with TRBD1. Sample: peripheral blood. This TCR was recovered from a woman aged 55-70 years with acute or convalescent COVID-19. The CDR3, as DNA: TGTGCCAGCAGGAGGGGACAGCGCTCCTATGGCTACACCTTC. Protein sequence: CASRRGQRSYGYTF. Using reference TRBV13 and TRBJ1-2 for the parts outside the CDR3, the full variable domain is AAGVIQSPRHLIKEKRETATLKCYPIPRHDTVYWYQQGPGQDPQFLISFYEKMQSDKGSIPDRFSAQQFSDYHSELNMSSLELGDSALYFCASRRGQRSYGYTFGSGTRLTVV.